This T cell receptor (beta chain) was captured in a study of T cell changes during pregnancy in multiple sclerosis. Points on this clone: Germline and junction disagree at one end, which may indicate a read error.

Sequencing was performed with immunoSEQ multiplex PCR; in TCRdb, only in-frame clones are kept and a portion is missing. Of some 74,000 clones in the sample, around 92% are singletons; the top ten hold approximately 2.4%. The V gene's germline CDR1 is WSHSY and CDR2 SAAADI. The CDR3 totals 12 residues. The chain combines TRBV10-2 with TRBJ1-2; 7 bases match TRBD1. This clonotype originated in a female donor with multiple sclerosis, enrolled in a pregnancy study. Sequencing was performed on peripheral blood, taken before pregnancy. In DNA, the CDR3 is TGCGCCAGCCGTGATCCTATGACAGGGTGCACCTTC. This translates into CASRDPMTGCTF.